This T cell receptor beta chain was retrieved from a study of memory CD4+ T cells and cytomegalovirus serostatus. Study-wide results and limits: Each of approximately 69 CMV-associated TCRbeta sequences occurred in one to five individuals.

With respect to this clone: Its antigen is still unknown.

In the original processing: Out-of-frame sequences were removed, leaving 2,000,000 or so distinct TCRbeta sequences. The repertoire was sequenced with immunoSEQ multiplex PCR; TCRdb's copy has only in-frame clones and lacks some. The V and J calls and clone size come from that table; D and trimming were worked out from the DNA. The sample holds about 38,000 clones, 70% to 85% seen once. The V and J ends lost 4 bases and 5 bases, in that order; junction bases with no gene match: 8. Per the germline V gene, CDR1 is SNHLY and CDR2 is FYNNEI. CDR3 length: 16 amino acids. The sort gate was single viable CD3+CD4+CD8-CD45RO+ cells for memory CD4+ T cells. Donors' CMV status reflects serum IgG against pp150, pp28, p38, p52.

Input material: memory CD4+ T cells from blood. This clonotype was sampled from an adult in good health and CMV-seropositive. The rearrangement uses TRBV2 and TRBJ2-1; 10 nucleotides align to TRBD1. The CDR3 spells CASSAARDRGHNEQFF. In nucleotides, the CDR3 is TGTGCCAGCAGTGCCGCACGGGACAGGGGTCACAATGAGCAGTTCTTC. Drawing the rest from reference TRBV2 and TRBJ2-1, the complete variable domain is EPEVTQTPSHQVTQMGQEVILRCVPISNHLYFYWYRQILGQKVEFLVSFYNNEISEKSEIFDDQFSVERPDGSNFTLKIRSTKLEDSAMYFCASSAARDRGHNEQFFGPGTRLTVL.